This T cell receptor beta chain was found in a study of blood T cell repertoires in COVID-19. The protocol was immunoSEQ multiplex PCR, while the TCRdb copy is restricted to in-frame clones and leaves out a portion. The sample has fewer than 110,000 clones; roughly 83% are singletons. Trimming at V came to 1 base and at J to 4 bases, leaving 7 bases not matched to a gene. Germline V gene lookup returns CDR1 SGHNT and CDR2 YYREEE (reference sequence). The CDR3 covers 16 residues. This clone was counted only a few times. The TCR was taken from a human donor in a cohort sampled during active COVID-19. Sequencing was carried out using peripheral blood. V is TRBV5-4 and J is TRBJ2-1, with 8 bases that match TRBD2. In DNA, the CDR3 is TGTGCCAGCAGCTTGTGGGCGGGAGGACAGTACAATGAGCAGTTCTTC. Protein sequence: CASSLWAGGQYNEQFF.